Shown below are 19 T cell receptor beta chains from a single sample sequenced in a study of blood T cell repertoires in COVID-19. TCRdb keeps only in-frame clones here, not all; method: immunoSEQ multiplex PCR. The table includes more than 300,000 clones, around 87% detected once. Sequencing was performed on peripheral blood. The receptors were sampled from a woman between 25 and 40 years old with COVID-19, enrolled during active disease.

The V and J genes are TRBV4-2 and TRBJ2-2; 13 bases are shared with TRBD2. Losses at the gene ends were 1 base for V and 0 bases for J; bases not matched to a gene: 8. The CDR3 has 20 amino acids. Per germline, CDR1 LGHNA and CDR2 YNFKEQ. The CDR3 DNA is TGTGCCAGCAGCCAAGGGTCCCGACTAGCGGGAGGTGCGAACACCGGGGAGCTGTTTTTT. It encodes CASSQGSRLAGGANTGELFF.

The chain uses TRBV5-4 and TRBJ2-1; 8 bases agree with TRBD1. Germline CDR1 and CDR2: SGHNT and YYREEE (reference sequence). Trimming removed 5 bases from V and 2 bases from J; junction bases left unmatched: 9. This CDR3 spans 16 amino acids. The CDR3 is CASSSRTGNTYNEQFF. The CDR3, as DNA: TGTGCCAGCAGTTCCCGGACAGGGAATACCTACAATGAGCAGTTCTTC.

The CDR3 spells CASSLSAGGSHYGYTF. The CDR3 DNA follows: TGTGCCAGCAGCTTATCGGCAGGGGGTAGTCACTATGGCTACACCTTC. The chain uses TRBV7-2 and TRBJ1-2; 7 bases are a match to TRBD1. This CDR3 spans 16 amino acids. Germline CDR1 SGHTA, CDR2 FQGNSA. J gave up 3 bases and V 2 bases, and 9 bases lay outside the gene matches.

V usage is TRBV7-6 and J usage is TRBJ2-7, with D perhaps matching TRBD1 (5 bases). The V gene's germline CDR1 is SGHVS and CDR2 FNYEAQ. The V end was cut by 5 bases, the J end by 3 bases, with 11 bases between. The CDR3 is 13 residues long. The CDR3 here is CASSPDRFYEQYF. The DNA for the CDR3 is TGTGCCAGCAGCCCCGACAGATTCTACGAGCAGTACTTC.

The chain recombines TRBV19 with TRBJ2-5; TRBD1 might be the D (6 bases). Germline V gene sequence: CDR1 LNHDA, CDR2 SQIVND (reference sequence). The CDR3 length is 16 residues. Trimming removed 8 bases at V and 2 bases at J, with 21 bases between. The CDR3: CASRRGAGVGQETQYF. For the CDR3, the DNA is TGTGCCAGTCGAAGAGGGGCAGGGGTAGGGCAAGAGACCCAGTACTTC.

This chain joins TRBV7-8 and TRBJ2-7; D may be TRBD1 (7 bases). V lost 1 base to trimming and J lost 3 bases, with 16 bases between them. Germline-derived CDR1 and CDR2 are SGHVS and FQNEAQ. The CDR3 is made up of 16 amino acids. The CDR3 protein is CASSLVPRGANYEQYF. CDR3 DNA: TGTGCCAGCAGCTTAGTGCCCAGGGGGGCAAACTACGAGCAGTACTTC.

The chain has TRBV11-2 and TRBJ2-7, with D unresolved. Trimming pared 1 base from V and 0 bases from J, leaving 10 bases between. This CDR3 has 15 residues. In germline, CDR1 is SGHAT, CDR2 FQNNGV. DNA of the CDR3: TGTGCCAGCAGCTTAGGACTTCCGAGCTCCTACGAGCAGTACTTC. Protein product: CASSLGLPSSYEQYF. Combining the CDR3 with reference TRBV11-2 and TRBJ2-7 gives the whole variable domain EAGVAQSPRYKIIEKRQSVAFWCNPISGHATLYWYQQILGQGPKLLIQFQNNGVVDDSQLPKDRFSAERLKGVDSTLKIQPAKLEDSAVYLCASSLGLPSSYEQYFGPGTRLTVT.

This chain joins TRBV6-5 and TRBJ1-1; no firm D call. V was shortened by 0 bases and J by 0 bases, with 11 bases between the two germline ends. This CDR3 has 16 amino acids. The germline gives CDR1 MNHEY, CDR2 SVGAGI. CDR3 sequence: CASSYSYTIMNTEAFF. In DNA, the CDR3 is TGTGCCAGCAGTTACTCATACACGATCATGAACACTGAAGCTTTCTTT.

This clone has only one observation. The V and J genes are TRBV30 and TRBJ2-7; D is undetermined. In germline, CDR1 is GTSNPN, CDR2 SVGIG (reference sequence). Trimming cost V 4 bases and J 6 bases, with 16 bases left between them. This CDR3 is built from 13 residues. The CDR3 region has the DNA TGTGCCTGGACCGCAGCTTCGCAGCGCGAGCAGTACTTC. This sequence encodes CAWTAASQREQYF.

CDR3 sequence: CASSAEGAGNQPQHF. The CDR3 coding sequence is TGTGCCAGCAGTGCTGAGGGGGCAGGCAATCAGCCCCAGCATTTT. The chain links TRBV2 to TRBJ1-5; 7 bases fit TRBD1. The junction had 5 bases not matched to a gene; V was cut back by 4 bases and J by 2 bases. Germline loops: CDR1 SNHLY, CDR2 FYNNEI. This CDR3 contains 15 residues.

The chain links TRBV11-2 to TRBJ2-7; TRBD1 aligns across 8 bases. There are 13 residues in the CDR3. Germline V gene data show CDR1 as SGHAT and CDR2 as FQNNGV. Trimming removed 7 bases from V and 8 bases from J; junction bases left unmatched: 10. The CDR3, as DNA: TGTGCCAGCACCCTGGCAGGGGGCTTTAAGCAGTACTTC. Residues: CASTLAGGFKQYF.

This clone was counted a few times. The rearrangement uses TRBV4-1 and TRBJ1-1; 7 bases align to TRBD1. The CDR3 is 14 residues long. The J segment lost 7 bases and the V segment lost 5 bases, leaving 10 bases of the junction unmatched. Per the germline V gene, CDR1 is MGHRA and CDR2 is YSYEKL. The CDR3 DNA follows: TGCGCCAGCAGCGAGACTAAGGGGGCCTTTGAAGCTTTCTTT. It encodes CASSETKGAFEAFF.

The rearrangement uses TRBV11-2 and TRBJ1-3, with D possibly being TRBD1 (5 bases). The V gene lost 5 bases and the J gene lost 7 bases, with 12 bases spanning the gap. CDR3 length equals 13 residues. From germline, CDR1 is SGHAT and CDR2 FQNNGV. The CDR3 DNA is TGTGCCAGCAGCACGGGACTAAGGAACACCATATATTTT. Its protein product is CASSTGLRNTIYF.

This clone was seen just once. The chain uses TRBV15 and TRBJ2-1; TRBD2 aligns across 7 bases. J gave up 4 bases and V 1 base, and 4 bases lay outside the gene matches. Per germline, CDR1 LNHNV and CDR2 YYDKDF (reference sequence). The CDR3 runs 15 residues. The CDR3 reads CATSRGRETYNEQFF. The CDR3, as DNA: TGTGCCACCAGCAGAGGGCGGGAGACATACAATGAGCAGTTCTTC.

Only one count was recorded for this clone. This chain connects TRBV28 to TRBJ2-7; TRBD1 aligns across 9 bases. CDR3 size: 18 residues. Germline values: CDR1 MDHEN, CDR2 SYDVKM. The ends lost 6 bases at V and 3 bases at J; junction bases unmatched: 18. CDR3 protein: CASRHTGTGQGSYYEQYF. The CDR3 DNA reads TGTGCCAGCAGACATACCGGGACAGGGCAGGGTAGCTACTACGAGCAGTACTTC.

The chain joins TRBV9 to TRBJ2-1; 8 bases fit TRBD1. This CDR3 is 15 amino acids long. Looked up from germline, CDR1 is SGDLS and CDR2 is YYNGEE. Trimming removed 3 bases from V and 2 bases from J; junction bases left unmatched: 4. CDR3 residues: CASSAPGGPYNEQFF. The CDR3 region has the DNA TGTGCCAGCAGCGCACCAGGGGGCCCCTACAATGAGCAGTTCTTC.

The chain joins TRBV5-6 to TRBJ2-7, with D possibly matching TRBD2 (5 bases). V lost 4 bases to trimming and J lost 3 bases, with 20 bases between them. From germline, CDR1 is SGHDT and CDR2 YYEEEE. The CDR3 spans 16 residues. The DNA of the CDR3 is TGTGCCAGCAGCCCCCTATCGTGGGAGAGCCGCTACGAGCAGTACTTC. Translating gives CASSPLSWESRYEQYF. Full variable domain (outside the CDR3, taken from reference TRBV5-6 and TRBJ2-7): DAGVTQSPTHLIKTRGQQVTLRCSPKSGHDTVSWYQQALGQGPQFIFQYYEEEERQRGNFPDRFSGHQFPNYSSELNVNALLLGDSALYLCASSPLSWESRYEQYFGPGTRLTVT.

This clone was detected many times. The CDR3, as DNA: TGTGCCAGCAGCGTGACAGGGTCCACCGGGGAGCTGTTTTTT. The encoded protein is CASSVTGSTGELFF. This sequence joins TRBV9 and TRBJ2-2, with 7 bases identical to TRBD1. This CDR3 is 14 amino acids long. The J segment lost 4 bases and the V segment lost 2 bases, leaving 2 bases of the junction unmatched. CDR1 and CDR2 from the germline V gene are SGDLS and YYNGEE.

The rearrangement uses TRBV7-3 and TRBJ2-7; possible D gene TRBD2, 6 bases. The V gene lost 4 bases and the J gene lost 0 bases, with 10 bases spanning the gap. There are 14 residues in the CDR3. Germline V gene sequence: CDR1 SGHTA, CDR2 FQGTGA. The DNA of the CDR3 is TGTGCCAGCAGCTCCCAGGGACTCTCCTACGAGCAGTACTTC. Translation gives CASSSQGLSYEQYF.